This T cell receptor beta chain stems from a study of T-cell memory formation after mild COVID-19. Across the whole study: Largely donor-specific sequence clusters came from a couple of donors.

On this clonotype itself: Its antigen is not known.

Via MiXCR, TCRdb re-called the 5' RACE reads, giving one row per CDR3 protein. This table has more than 80,000 distinct CDR3 sequences, 9.5% to 15% appearing once. General study results and limits: CD4+ contracting clones were found mainly in CM and EM, and CD8+ ones in EMRA. The study found balanced CD4/CD8 in clones contracting day 15 to 85 and a CD4+ lean in later expanders.

Germline V CDR1 and CDR2: MNHEY, SMNVEV (reference sequence). The CDR3 totals 13 residues. V lost 9 bases to trimming and J lost 14 bases, with 22 bases between them. The receptor was derived from an adult woman who had mild COVID-19 (a few samples of this study predate the infection). Cell type and time point are not known. The sample was PBMCs or a T cell subset sorted from them (not recorded which). The gene calls are TRBV27 and TRBJ1-4; the D is unclear. The chain's CDR3 is CASRALVTEELFF. The CDR3 nucleotides are TGTGCCAGTAGGGCGTTGGTAACGGAAGAGCTGTTTTTT.